Following are 21 T cell receptor beta chains from one sample sequenced in a study of shared clonotypes between healthy human individuals. Clones were read by immunoSEQ multiplex PCR, and TCRdb kept only the in-frame ones, dropping some. The profile shows fewer than 1.8 million clones, approximately 98.5% of them singletons. Sequenced: naive CD4+ T cells sorted from blood. Subset here: CD45RA+ positively selected. All receptors come from a man aged 30 to 45 in good health.

The chain couples TRBV5-1 to TRBJ1-2; no clear D. This CDR3 comprises 15 residues. Trimming cost V 0 bases and J 0 bases, with 9 bases left between them. From germline, CDR1 is SGHRS and CDR2 YFSETQ. CDR3 bases: TGCGCCAGCAGCTTGGATTGGGGAGCTAACTATGGCTACACCTTC. Translating gives CASSLDWGANYGYTF.

This clone came up once. The chain carries TRBV5-8 and TRBJ1-5; 7 bases map to TRBD1. The trim removed 4 bases at V and 4 bases at J, leaving 14 bases unmatched. Germline V gene sequence: CDR1 SGHTS, CDR2 YDEGEE. The CDR3 is 17 residues long. CDR3 amino acids: CASSPRSDRVVNQPQHF. In DNA, the CDR3 is TGTGCCAGCAGCCCAAGAAGCGACAGGGTTGTTAATCAGCCCCAGCATTTT.

The chain is built from TRBV10-3 and TRBJ2-5; D remains unclear. Germline V CDR1 and CDR2: ENHRY, SYGVKD. The V end lost 2 bases, the J end lost 2 bases, and 12 bases lay between the germline ends. CDR3 length equals 15 residues. The CDR3 region is CAISEPNTKQETQYF. Written as DNA, the CDR3 is TGTGCCATCAGTGAGCCGAACACGAAACAAGAGACCCAGTACTTC.

Here the CDR3 reads CASSLVAVEAFF. The CDR3 DNA follows: TGTGCCAGCAGCTTGGTGGCAGTTGAAGCTTTCTTT. The chain combines TRBV5-4 with TRBJ1-1, with D unresolved. The V and J ends lost 0 bases and 7 bases respectively, with 7 bases between them. This CDR3 has 12 residues. Germline V gives CDR1 SGHNT, CDR2 YYREEE (reference sequence). Full variable domain (outside the CDR3, taken from reference TRBV5-4 and TRBJ1-1): ETGVTQSPTHLIKTRGQQVTLRCSSQSGHNTVSWYQQALGQGPQFIFQYYREEENGRGNFPPRFSGLQFPNYSSELNVNALELDDSALYLCASSLVAVEAFFGQGTRLTVV.

The V and J genes are TRBV7-8 and TRBJ2-1; D is tentatively TRBD1 or TRBD2 (5 bases each). Trimming removed 5 bases from V and 7 bases from J, with 12 bases in between. This CDR3 contains 13 residues. Germline loops: CDR1 SGHVS, CDR2 FQNEAQ. The CDR3 loop is CASSLGWGNEQFF. The CDR3 bases are TGTGCCAGCAGCCTAGGTTGGGGGAATGAGCAGTTCTTC.

As regards this clone: In the same sample, other DNA sequences code for this CDR3. The chain couples TRBV29-1 to TRBJ1-1; D not resolved. The CDR3 runs 8 residues. Germline lookup yields CDR1 SQVTM and CDR2 ANQGSEA. Trimming pared 3 bases from V and 11 bases from J, leaving 4 bases between. The chain's CDR3 is CSVDGAFF. CDR3 nucleotide sequence: TGCAGCGTTGATGGGGCTTTCTTT.

The chain is built from TRBV5-1 and TRBJ2-2; no reliable D call. The CDR3 length is 13 residues. CDR1 SGHRS and CDR2 YFSETQ come from the germline V gene. The ends were cut back, 2 bases at V and 3 bases at J, with 5 bases in the middle. The CDR3 DNA reads as TGCGCCAGCAGCTTCGATTACACCGGGGAGCTGTTTTTT. Its protein product is CASSFDYTGELFF.

The CDR3 nucleotides read TGTGCCAGCAGCCCCGGTGATTCTGGAAACACCATATATTTT. Its translation: CASSPGDSGNTIYF. V usage is TRBV7-9 and J usage is TRBJ1-3, with D unresolved. The V end was cut by 5 bases, the J end by 1 base, with 9 bases between. The CDR3 runs 14 residues. In germline, CDR1 is SEHNR, CDR2 FQNEAQ (reference sequence).

CDR3 amino acids: CASSQEQGLGTDTQYF. CDR3 nucleotides: TGTGCCAGCAGCCAAGAGCAAGGTCTTGGCACAGATACGCAGTATTTT. The gene calls are TRBV14 and TRBJ2-3, with D unclear. Trimming left V 0 bases short and J 1 base short, with 11 bases between. Germline assignment: CDR1 SGHDN and CDR2 FVKESK. The CDR3 is 16 residues long. The full variable domain, completed using reference TRBV14 and TRBJ2-3, is EAGVTQFPSHSVIEKGQTVTLRCDPISGHDNLYWYRRVMGKEIKFLLHFVKESKQDESGMPNNRFLAERTGGTYSTLKVQPAELEDSGVYFCASSQEQGLGTDTQYFGPGTRLTVL.

This chain connects TRBV4-1 to TRBJ2-7; 9 nucleotides align to TRBD2. With V trimmed by 4 bases and J by 3 bases, 4 bases remained unmatched. The CDR3 extends over 14 amino acids. In germline, CDR1 is MGHRA, CDR2 YSYEKL. CDR3 sequence (DNA): TGCGCCAGCAGCCCTAGCGGGGCGTACTACGAGCAGTACTTC. Protein: CASSPSGAYYEQYF.

The gene calls are TRBV6-5 and TRBJ2-3; TRBD2 matches at 12 bases. The CDR3 runs 15 residues. The germline CDR1 and CDR2 sequences are MNHEY and SVGAGI. Unmatched junction bases numbered 2, after V lost 6 bases and J lost 1 base. The CDR3 loop is CASRGLAGRTDTQYF. CDR3 DNA sequence: TGTGCCAGCAGAGGACTAGCGGGGCGCACAGATACGCAGTATTTT.

The V gene is TRBV28, the J gene TRBJ2-7; the match to TRBD2 covers 8 bases. V gave up 5 bases and J gave up 6 bases; unmatched junction bases: 9. In germline, CDR1 is MDHEN, CDR2 SYDVKM. This CDR3 is built from 14 residues. For the CDR3, the DNA is TGTGCCAGCAGTACCGGGGGGGCGACCCTCGAGCAGTACTTC. Its protein product is CASSTGGATLEQYF. Full variable domain (missing parts from reference TRBV28 and TRBJ2-7): DVKVTQSSRYLVKRTGEKVFLECVQDMDHENMFWYRQDPGLGLRLIYFSYDVKMKEKGDIPEGYSVSREKKERFSLILESASTNQTSMYLCASSTGGATLEQYFGPGTRLTVT.

This chain connects TRBV5-4 to TRBJ2-3; D might be TRBD1 (5 bases). In germline, CDR1 is SGHNT, CDR2 YYREEE (reference sequence). V was clipped by 0 bases and J by 0 bases, with 11 bases between them. The CDR3 length is 16 residues. The CDR3 DNA reads as TGTGCCAGCAGCTTGGCCCCGCAGGGAAGCACAGATACGCAGTATTTT. Protein sequence: CASSLAPQGSTDTQYF.

The chain joins TRBV10-3 to TRBJ1-2, with 8 nucleotides matching TRBD1. The CDR3 loop spans 14 amino acids. Germline trimming cut 10 bases from V and 0 bases from J; bases unmatched to any gene: 7. Germline V gene lookup returns CDR1 ENHRY and CDR2 SYGVKD. The CDR3 loop is CANKPGQANYGYTF. CDR3 nucleotide sequence: TGTGCCAACAAACCGGGACAGGCTAACTATGGCTACACCTTC.

The V and J genes are TRBV14 and TRBJ2-7; TRBD2 matches 10 bases. The J segment lost 4 bases and the V segment lost 5 bases, leaving 8 bases of the junction unmatched. The germline gives CDR1 SGHDN, CDR2 FVKESK. This CDR3 contains 15 residues. For the CDR3, the DNA is TGTGCCAGCAGCTACCTAGCGGGAGAATGGTACGAGCAGTACTTC. This encodes CASSYLAGEWYEQYF.

A single count supports this clone. For the CDR3, the DNA is TGTGCCACCAGCAGAGATAGGGCTAGCAATGAGCAGTTCTTC. The encoded protein is CATSRDRASNEQFF. V and J are TRBV15 and TRBJ2-1; D gene unclear. The CDR3 is 14 residues long. The germline V gene has CDR1 LNHNV and CDR2 YYDKDF (reference sequence). Trimming cost V 0 bases and J 6 bases, with 9 bases left between them.

This rearrangement joins TRBV19 to TRBJ2-7, with TRBD2 identical over 11 bases. V shed 4 bases, J shed 2 bases, and the junction held 1 base outside the gene matches. CDR1 and CDR2 (germline): LNHDA, SQIVND (reference sequence). CDR3 length: 14 residues. CDR3: CASSKTSGTYEQYF. The CDR3 coding sequence is TGTGCCAGTAGTAAGACTAGCGGGACCTACGAGCAGTACTTC.

This rearrangement joins TRBV5-6 to TRBJ2-7; 10 bases align to TRBD1. The ends lost 2 bases at V and 5 bases at J; junction bases unmatched: 7. This CDR3 spans 15 amino acids. CDR1 is SGHDT and CDR2 is YYEEEE in the germline V gene. CDR3 sequence (DNA): TGTGCCAGCAGCTTCCCCTTCGGACAGGGGGACGAGCAGTACTTC. Amino acid sequence: CASSFPFGQGDEQYF. Combining the CDR3 with reference TRBV5-6 and TRBJ2-7 gives the whole variable domain DAGVTQSPTHLIKTRGQQVTLRCSPKSGHDTVSWYQQALGQGPQFIFQYYEEEERQRGNFPDRFSGHQFPNYSSELNVNALLLGDSALYLCASSFPFGQGDEQYFGPGTRLTVT.

Turning to this clone: Other DNA sequences in this sample translate to the same CDR3. This chain uses TRBV9 with TRBJ2-6; no clear D gene. Germline assignment: CDR1 SGDLS and CDR2 YYNGEE. This CDR3 is 15 amino acids long. Deletions cut 0 bases from V and 3 bases from J, with 7 bases between. The CDR3 DNA reads as TGTGCCAGCAGCGTAGCCGGAAGTGGGGCCAACGTCCTGACTTTC. Its protein product is CASSVAGSGANVLTF.

The CDR3 here is CANQYNEQFF. CDR3 bases: TGCGCCAACCAGTACAATGAGCAGTTCTTC. The V call is TRBV10-2, the J call TRBJ2-1; no firm D call. Looked up from germline, CDR1 is WSHSY and CDR2 is SAAADI. The V gene lost 10 bases and the J gene lost 4 bases, with 5 bases spanning the gap. This CDR3 has 10 residues.

V gene TRBV5-6 combines with J gene TRBJ1-5, with TRBD1 matching over 8 bases. Looked up from germline, CDR1 is SGHDT and CDR2 is YYEEEE. With V trimmed by 3 bases and J by 10 bases, 6 bases remained unmatched. CDR3 length equals 13 residues. Here the CDR3 reads CASSYDRGGPQHF. DNA of the CDR3: TGTGCCAGCAGCTATGACAGGGGTGGACCCCAGCATTTT.